The clone carrying this TCR beta chain was seen ten or more times. Its antigen is currently unknown. This record belongs to a study of quantifying T cell responses using KT2 cells. Study as a whole: cDNA was made from DNase-treated RNA using alpha and beta constant primers. The T4 ligation step was estimated to exceed 10% efficiency under optimum conditions. Study observations and caveats: At about one KT2 cell per 100,000 PBMC, KT2 sequences were still detected.

The cDNA 3' end received a ligated oligonucleotide with a UMI. The first PCR ran 4 to 5 cycles with an equimolar RC1.1 and RC1.2 beta primer mix. TCRdb reprocessed the UMI-ligation and nested PCR reads via MiXCR and lists one record per CDR3 protein. The sample lists 40,000 to 60,000 distinct CDR3 sequences; 9.5% to 13% were seen once. CDR1 SGHAT and CDR2 FQDESV come from the germline V gene (reference sequence). V was pared by 8 bases and J by 2 bases, with 14 bases between. CDR3 length equals 14 residues. The chain carries TRBV11-1 and TRBJ2-3; D might be TRBD1 (6 bases). The sequenced sample consisted of PBMCs spiked with cells of the T cell clone KT2. This clonotype originated in a human donor. CDR3: CASGQGIITDTQYF. The CDR3 region has the DNA TGTGCCAGCGGGCAGGGGATTATCACAGATACGCAGTATTTT.